The 16 T cell receptor beta chains listed next were all sequenced from one sample in a study of T cells in Graves' hyperthyroidism and ophthalmopathy. Amplification of TCR beta CDR3 regions used RNA as the template. A first-round RT-PCR of the TCR CDR3 used the HTBI primer set. TCRdb itself ran the multiplex PCR reads through MiXCR, one entry per CDR3 protein. The table lists fewer than 500,000 distinct CDR3 sequences, roughly 14% of them singletons. The specimen sequenced was blood. The receptors were sampled from a man between 25 and 39 years old with Graves' hyperthyroidism that later progressed to Graves' ophthalmopathy.

This clonotype was counted at least ten times. This sequence joins TRBV7-9 and TRBJ1-5; TRBD1 might be the D (5 bases). Germline V gene data show CDR1 as SEHNR and CDR2 as FQNEAQ (reference sequence). The CDR3 runs 14 residues. V lost 6 bases and J 0 bases, leaving 9 bases between the germline ends. The CDR3 DNA follows: TGTGCCAGCAGATCGACAGATAGCAATCAGCCCCAGCATTTT. It codes for CASRSTDSNQPQHF.

The chain couples TRBV5-1 to TRBJ2-5; 9 nucleotides line up with TRBD2. Germline lookup yields CDR1 SGHRS and CDR2 YFSETQ. CDR3 size: 15 residues. V gave up 3 bases and J gave up 3 bases; unmatched junction bases: 6. The CDR3 protein is CASSWGLALEETQYF. Here the CDR3 DNA reads TGCGCCAGCAGCTGGGGACTAGCTCTCGAAGAGACCCAGTACTTC.

At least ten counts were recorded for this clonotype. V usage is TRBV20-1 and J usage is TRBJ1-1; D might be TRBD1 (5 bases). Germline V lookup: CDR1 DFQATT, CDR2 SNEGSKA (reference sequence). CDR3 size: 12 residues. As DNA, the CDR3 is TGCAGGGGGACGGGAGGGAACACTGAAGCTTTCTTT. The encoded protein is CRGTGGNTEAFF.

This clonotype was detected only a few times. The chain combines TRBV7-6 with TRBJ2-1, with D possibly TRBD1 on 6 matching bases. Trimming shortened V by 0 bases and J by 1 base, and 7 bases separated the two germline ends. The CDR3 is made up of 15 amino acids. Germline V CDR1 and CDR2: SGHVS, FNYEAQ. The CDR3 spells CASSLADSSYNEQFF. The CDR3 DNA is TGTGCCAGCAGCTTAGCGGACAGTTCCTACAATGAGCAGTTCTTC.

About this clonotype itself: A much more abundant neighbour one base away suggests this may be a read error. The gene calls are TRBV6-2 or TRBV6-3 and TRBJ1-5; D not resolved. Germline V lookup: CDR1 MNHEY, CDR2 SVGEGT. This CDR3 is built from 13 residues. CDR3 sequence reads: CAGSYKSNQPQHF. CDR3 coding DNA: TGTGCCGGCAGTTACAAAAGCAATCAGCCCCAGCATTTT.

This clonotype was observed a single time. A read error is possible here, since a much larger clone lies one base away. The rearrangement links TRBV2 to TRBJ1-5, with TRBD1 matching over 7 bases. This CDR3 contains 17 residues. Germline lookup yields CDR1 SNHLY and CDR2 FYNNEI. In DNA, the CDR3 is TGTGCCAGCAGACGGGGAGAAGGGACAGCTAGCTCTCAGCCCCAGCAGTTT. This gives the protein CASRRGEGTASSQPQQF.

The chain couples TRBV5-1 to TRBJ1-2; possible D gene TRBD1, 6 bases. The germline V gene has CDR1 SGHRS and CDR2 YFSETQ. This CDR3 is built from 15 residues. V lost 0 bases, J lost 2 bases, and 11 bases lay in between. The CDR3 here is CASSLGHRENYGYTF. For the CDR3, the DNA is TGCGCCAGCAGCTTGGGGCACAGGGAAAACTATGGCTACACCTTC.

This clonotype came up a few times. The chain employs TRBV20-1 and TRBJ2-5; D is perhaps TRBD1 (6 bases). Trimming took off 6 bases at V and 2 bases at J, with 16 bases between the two ends. CDR1 and CDR2 (germline): DFQATT, SNEGSKA (reference sequence). CDR3 length: 14 amino acids. CDR3 DNA sequence: TGCAGTGCGCCAGGGGCAGGGATTCAAGAGACCCAGTACTTC. Its translation is CSAPGAGIQETQYF.

This clonotype has at least ten counts. V usage is TRBV30 and J usage is TRBJ2-6, with D hard to call. Germline V gene lookup returns CDR1 GTSNPN and CDR2 SVGIG (reference sequence). Trimming pared 5 bases from V and 3 bases from J, leaving 5 bases between. The CDR3 spans 12 residues. The CDR3, as DNA: TGTGCCTGGTCTCTTGGGGCCAACGTCCTGACTTTC. Its translation is CAWSLGANVLTF.

The table lists this clonotype with many counts. This chain connects TRBV2 to TRBJ1-5; 7 bases map to TRBD1. This CDR3 region has 16 residues. The ends lost 2 bases at V and 1 base at J; junction bases unmatched: 5. Germline CDR1 reads SNHLY; CDR2 reads FYNNEI. CDR3 in amino acids: CASSESHRGSNQPQHF. Here the CDR3 DNA reads TGTGCCAGCAGTGAATCTCACAGGGGAAGCAATCAGCCCCAGCATTTT.

This clonotype has just a few counts. The chain recombines TRBV18 with TRBJ2-7; perhaps D is TRBD1 or TRBD2 (5 bases each). Germline assignment: CDR1 KGHSH and CDR2 LQKENI. V gave up 1 base and J gave up 6 bases, with 7 bases separating them. This CDR3 has 12 amino acids. CDR3 coding DNA: TGTGCCAGCTCACCACGAGGGGCCGAGCAGTACTTC. Its protein is CASSPRGAEQYF.

The table lists this clonotype with many counts. One end of the junction fails to match germline, which may point to a read error. The chain has TRBV3-1 and TRBJ1-2; unclear D gene. The V gene's germline CDR1 is LGHDT and CDR2 YNNKEL (reference sequence). The CDR3 runs to 14 residues. The CDR3 sequence: CASSQADLNYGYTF. The CDR3 DNA sequence: TGTGCCAGCAGTCAAGCGGATCTTAACTATGGCTACACCTTC. The whole variable domain, remainder taken from reference TRBV3-1 and TRBJ1-2, is DTAVSQTPKYLVTQMGNDKSIKCEQNLGHDTMYWYKQDSKKFLKIMFSYNNKELIINETVPNRFSPKSPDKAHLNLHINSLELGDSAVYFCASSQADLNYGYTFGSGTRLTVV.

This clonotype was found once. V gene TRBV5-4 combines with J gene TRBJ2-1, with D possibly being TRBD1 or TRBD2 (7 bases each). V was cut by 5 bases and J by 4 bases, with 16 bases left in between. Germline lookup yields CDR1 SGHNT and CDR2 YYREEE (reference sequence). The CDR3 consists of 15 residues. For the CDR3, the DNA is TGTGCCAGCAGGGCAGGGGGGGAGATTTACAATGAGCAGTTCTTC. This translates into CASRAGGEIYNEQFF.

In its sample, this clonotype was seen many times. This chain connects TRBV7-9 to TRBJ1-1; the D gene is possibly TRBD1 (5 bases). Trimming shortened V by 5 bases and J by 1 base, and 11 bases separated the two germline ends. This CDR3 contains 14 residues. CDR1 is SEHNR and CDR2 is FQNEAQ in the germline V gene (reference sequence). The chain's CDR3 is CASSLPGANTEAFF. As DNA, the CDR3 is TGTGCCAGCAGCCTACCTGGGGCGAACACTGAAGCTTTCTTT.

This clonotype appeared a few times. For the CDR3, the DNA is TGTGCCAGCAGCGCGGGACTAGCGAGTTTTATGAATGAGCAGTTCTTC. Translating it yields CASSAGLASFMNEQFF. The chain is built from TRBV5-8 and TRBJ2-1; TRBD2 aligns across 10 bases. The CDR3 is made up of 16 amino acids. V shed 4 bases and J 7 bases; nucleotides not matched to a gene: 11. Germline values: CDR1 SGHTS, CDR2 YDEGEE.

Many counts were recorded for this clonotype. The chain is built from TRBV20-1 and TRBJ2-1, with 14 positions matching TRBD2. The CDR3 runs 19 residues. Trimming removed 5 bases from V and 3 bases from J; junction bases left unmatched: 15. Germline CDR1 is DFQATT and CDR2 is SNEGSKA (reference sequence). The CDR3 loop reads CSALGLAGVPPHFYNEQFF. The CDR3 coding sequence is TGCAGTGCTCTGGGACTAGCGGGGGTCCCGCCTCATTTCTACAATGAGCAGTTCTTC.